The TCR beta chain under discussion was sequenced for a study of blood T cells in healthy people across ages. Study outcomes and limitations: It was held that the diversity estimates obtained from one million T cells were underestimates.

To note about this clonotype: Its matching antigen is unknown.

A second PCR, run for about 7 to 12 cycles, used a sample-barcoded 5' primer plus a J-beta primer mix. TCRdb ran MiXCR on the 5' RACE reads and lists one entry per CDR3 protein. The sample lists around 1,600,000 distinct CDR3 sequences, roughly 43% occurring once. The CDR3 is 13 residues long. Germline-derived CDR1 and CDR2 are MDHEN and SYDVKM. Trimming took 6 bases from V and 1 from J, leaving 9 bases between them. The clonotype comes from a woman between 18 and 29 years old in good health. The sample taken for sequencing was blood. The V gene is TRBV28, the J gene TRBJ2-5; D is unresolved. The CDR3 sequence: CASRERFQETQYF. The CDR3 coding sequence is TGTGCCAGCAGAGAAAGATTCCAAGAGACCCAGTACTTC.